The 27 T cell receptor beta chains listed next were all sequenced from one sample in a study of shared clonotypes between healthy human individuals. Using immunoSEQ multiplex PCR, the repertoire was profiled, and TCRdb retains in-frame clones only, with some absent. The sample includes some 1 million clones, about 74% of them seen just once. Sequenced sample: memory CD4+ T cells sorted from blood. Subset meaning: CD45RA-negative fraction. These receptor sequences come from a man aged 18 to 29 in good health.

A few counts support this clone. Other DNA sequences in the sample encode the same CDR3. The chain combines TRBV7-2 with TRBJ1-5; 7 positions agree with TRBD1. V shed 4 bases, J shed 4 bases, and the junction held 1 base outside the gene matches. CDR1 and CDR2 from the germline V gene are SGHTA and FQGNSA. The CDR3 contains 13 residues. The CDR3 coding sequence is TGTGCCAGCAGCTACAGGGGTAATCAGCCCCAGCATTTT. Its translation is CASSYRGNQPQHF.

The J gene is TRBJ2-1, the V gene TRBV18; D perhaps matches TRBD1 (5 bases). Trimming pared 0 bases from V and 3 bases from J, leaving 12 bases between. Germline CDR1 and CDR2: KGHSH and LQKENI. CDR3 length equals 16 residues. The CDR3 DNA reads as TGTGCCAGCTCACCACCGTCGGTGGGGCTCTACAATGAGCAGTTCTTC. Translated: CASSPPSVGLYNEQFF.

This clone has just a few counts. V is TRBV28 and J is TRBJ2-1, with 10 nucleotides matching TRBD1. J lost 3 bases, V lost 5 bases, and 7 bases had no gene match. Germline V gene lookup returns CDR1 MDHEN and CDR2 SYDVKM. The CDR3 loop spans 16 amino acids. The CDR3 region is CASSRRDRGNYNEQFF. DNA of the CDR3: TGTGCCAGCAGTCGCCGGGACAGGGGAAACTACAATGAGCAGTTCTTC.

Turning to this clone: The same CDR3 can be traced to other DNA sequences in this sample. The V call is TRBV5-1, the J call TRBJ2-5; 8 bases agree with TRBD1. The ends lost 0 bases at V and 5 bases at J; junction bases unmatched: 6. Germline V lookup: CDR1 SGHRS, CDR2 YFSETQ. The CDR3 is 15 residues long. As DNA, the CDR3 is TGCGCCAGCAGCTTGGCCGCAGGGGGCGGGGAGACCCAGTACTTC. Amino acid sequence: CASSLAAGGGETQYF.

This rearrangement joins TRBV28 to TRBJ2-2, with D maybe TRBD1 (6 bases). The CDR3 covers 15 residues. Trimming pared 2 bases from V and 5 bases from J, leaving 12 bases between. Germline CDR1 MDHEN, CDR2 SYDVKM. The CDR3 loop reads CASSLSQGRTGELFF. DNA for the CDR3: TGTGCCAGCAGTTTAAGCCAGGGGCGAACCGGGGAGCTGTTTTTT.

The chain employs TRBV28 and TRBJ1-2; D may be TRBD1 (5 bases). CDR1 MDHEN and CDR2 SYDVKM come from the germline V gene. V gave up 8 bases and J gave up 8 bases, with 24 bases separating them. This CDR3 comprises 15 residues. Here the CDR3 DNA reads TGTGCCAGCCGTACCCGGGACCCAGGGAGGGGAGGCTACACCTTC. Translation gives CASRTRDPGRGGYTF.

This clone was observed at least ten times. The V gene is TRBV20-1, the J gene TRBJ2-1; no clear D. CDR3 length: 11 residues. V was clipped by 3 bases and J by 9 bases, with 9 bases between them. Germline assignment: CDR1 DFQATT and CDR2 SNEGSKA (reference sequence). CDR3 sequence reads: CSARGSTEQFF. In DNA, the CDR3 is TGCAGTGCTAGGGGGTCAACTGAGCAGTTCTTC.

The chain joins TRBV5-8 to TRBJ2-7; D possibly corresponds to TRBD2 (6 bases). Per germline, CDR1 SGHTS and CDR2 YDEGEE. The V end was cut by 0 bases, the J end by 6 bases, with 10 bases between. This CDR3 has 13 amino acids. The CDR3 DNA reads TGTGCCAGCAGCTTGGGGGACTTCGGCGAGCAGTACTTC. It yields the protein CASSLGDFGEQYF.

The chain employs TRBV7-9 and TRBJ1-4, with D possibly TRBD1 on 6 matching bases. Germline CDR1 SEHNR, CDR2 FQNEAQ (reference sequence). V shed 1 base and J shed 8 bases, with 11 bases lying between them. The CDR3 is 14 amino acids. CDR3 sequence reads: CASSLDRGREKLFF. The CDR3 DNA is TGTGCCAGCAGCTTAGATCGGGGGCGGGAAAAACTGTTTTTT.

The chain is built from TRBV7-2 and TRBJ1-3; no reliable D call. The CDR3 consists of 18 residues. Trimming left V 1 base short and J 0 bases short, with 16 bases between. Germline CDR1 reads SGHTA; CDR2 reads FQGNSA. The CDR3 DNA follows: TGTGCCAGCAGCTTAGAATTCAGGTCCGGGATCTCTGGAAACACCATATATTTT. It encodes CASSLEFRSGISGNTIYF.

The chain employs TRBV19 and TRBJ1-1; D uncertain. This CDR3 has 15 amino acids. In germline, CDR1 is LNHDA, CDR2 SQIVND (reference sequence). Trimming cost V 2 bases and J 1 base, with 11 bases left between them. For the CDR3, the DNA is TGTGCCAGTAGTATACGGGATTTAGGGAACACTGAAGCTTTCTTT. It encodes CASSIRDLGNTEAFF.

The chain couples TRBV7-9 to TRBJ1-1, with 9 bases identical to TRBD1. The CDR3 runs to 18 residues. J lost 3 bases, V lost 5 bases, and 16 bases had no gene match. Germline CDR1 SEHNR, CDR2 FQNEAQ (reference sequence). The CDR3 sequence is CASSPLTGGPGLDTEAFF. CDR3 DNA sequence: TGTGCCAGCAGCCCCCTGACAGGGGGTCCCGGACTGGACACTGAAGCTTTCTTT.

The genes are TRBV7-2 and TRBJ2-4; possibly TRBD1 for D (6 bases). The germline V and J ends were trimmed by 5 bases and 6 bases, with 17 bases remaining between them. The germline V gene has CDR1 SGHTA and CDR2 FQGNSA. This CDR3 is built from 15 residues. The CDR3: CASSQVPGTLNIQYF. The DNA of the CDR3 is TGTGCCAGCAGCCAGGTCCCGGGGACATTAAACATTCAGTACTTC.

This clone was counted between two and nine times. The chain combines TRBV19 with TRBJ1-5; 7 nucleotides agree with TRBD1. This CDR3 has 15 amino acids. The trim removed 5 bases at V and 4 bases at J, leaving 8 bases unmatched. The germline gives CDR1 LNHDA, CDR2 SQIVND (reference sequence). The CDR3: CASSEVGTANQPQHF. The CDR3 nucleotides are TGTGCCAGTAGTGAAGTCGGGACAGCTAATCAGCCCCAGCATTTT.

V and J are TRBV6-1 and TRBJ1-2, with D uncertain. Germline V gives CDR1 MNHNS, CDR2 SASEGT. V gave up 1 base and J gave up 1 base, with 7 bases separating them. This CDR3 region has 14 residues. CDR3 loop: CASSEVPNNYGYTF. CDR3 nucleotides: TGTGCCAGCAGTGAAGTTCCGAATAACTATGGCTACACCTTC.

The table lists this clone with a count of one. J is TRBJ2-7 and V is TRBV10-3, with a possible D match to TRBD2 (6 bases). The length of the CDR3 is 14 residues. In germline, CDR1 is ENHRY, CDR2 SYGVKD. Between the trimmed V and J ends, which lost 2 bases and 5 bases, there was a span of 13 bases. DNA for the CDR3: TGTGCCATCAGTGAGCCGGGGGAGAAAGACGAGCAGTACTTC. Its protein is CAISEPGEKDEQYF.

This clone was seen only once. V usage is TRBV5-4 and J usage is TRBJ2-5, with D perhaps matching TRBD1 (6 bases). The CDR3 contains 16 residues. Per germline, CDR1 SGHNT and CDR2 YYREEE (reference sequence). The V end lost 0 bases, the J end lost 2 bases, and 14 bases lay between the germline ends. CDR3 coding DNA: TGTGCCAGCAGCTTGGATTTACAGGGACGGCAAGAGACCCAGTACTTC. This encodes CASSLDLQGRQETQYF.

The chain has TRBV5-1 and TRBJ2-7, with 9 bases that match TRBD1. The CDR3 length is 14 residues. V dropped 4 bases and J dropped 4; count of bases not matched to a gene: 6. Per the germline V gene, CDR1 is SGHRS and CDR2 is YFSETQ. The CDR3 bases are TGCGCCAGCAGCGCATCGACAGGGGGATACGAGCAGTACTTC. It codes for CASSASTGGYEQYF.

The CDR3 DNA sequence: TGTGCCATCACACAACGACGGACTAACTATGGCTACACCTTC. It codes for CAITQRRTNYGYTF. The chain employs TRBV10-3 and TRBJ1-2; unclear D gene. Germline values: CDR1 ENHRY, CDR2 SYGVKD. The V and J ends lost 7 bases and 0 bases respectively, with 12 bases between them. This CDR3 contains 14 residues.

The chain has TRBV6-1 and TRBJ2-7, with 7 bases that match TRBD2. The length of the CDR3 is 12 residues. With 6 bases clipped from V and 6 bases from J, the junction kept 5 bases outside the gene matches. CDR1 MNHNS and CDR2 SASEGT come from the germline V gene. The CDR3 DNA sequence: TGTGCCAGCAGGCGGAGCGGGATCGAGCAGTACTTC. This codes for CASRRSGIEQYF.

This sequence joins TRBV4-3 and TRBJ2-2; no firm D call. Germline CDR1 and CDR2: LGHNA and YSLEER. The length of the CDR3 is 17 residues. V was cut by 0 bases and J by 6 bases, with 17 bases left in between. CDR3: CASSQEGVPISSGELFF. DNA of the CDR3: TGCGCCAGCAGCCAAGAAGGTGTACCAATATCGTCCGGGGAGCTGTTTTTT.

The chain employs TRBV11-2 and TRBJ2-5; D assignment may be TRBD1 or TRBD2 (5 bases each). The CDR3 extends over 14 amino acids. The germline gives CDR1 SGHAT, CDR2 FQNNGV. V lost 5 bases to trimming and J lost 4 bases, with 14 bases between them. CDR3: CASSTRGRGETQYF. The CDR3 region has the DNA TGTGCCAGCAGCACCCGGGGCCGAGGAGAGACCCAGTACTTC.

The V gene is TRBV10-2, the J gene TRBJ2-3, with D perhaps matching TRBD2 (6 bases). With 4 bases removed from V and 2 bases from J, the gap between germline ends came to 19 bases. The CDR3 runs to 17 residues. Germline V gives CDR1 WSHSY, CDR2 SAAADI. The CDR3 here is CASSGGLSSIHTDTQYF. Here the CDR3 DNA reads TGCGCCAGCAGTGGGGGACTTTCTAGCATTCACACAGATACGCAGTATTTT.

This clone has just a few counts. In DNA, the CDR3 is TGTGCCAGCAGCATAACCGGGACAGGGGGTTCACCCCTCCACTTT. Amino acids: CASSITGTGGSPLHF. The chain joins TRBV7-2 to TRBJ1-6; 11 bases map to TRBD1. The CDR3 has 15 residues. V dropped 5 bases and J dropped 9; count of bases not matched to a gene: 6. From germline, CDR1 is SGHTA and CDR2 FQGNSA.

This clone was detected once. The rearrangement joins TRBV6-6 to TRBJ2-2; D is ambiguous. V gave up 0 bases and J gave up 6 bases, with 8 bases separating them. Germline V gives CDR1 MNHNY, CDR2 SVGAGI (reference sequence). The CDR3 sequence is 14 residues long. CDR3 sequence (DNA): TGTGCCAGCAGTTACTCTAGGGATGCCGGGGAGCTGTTTTTT. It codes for CASSYSRDAGELFF.

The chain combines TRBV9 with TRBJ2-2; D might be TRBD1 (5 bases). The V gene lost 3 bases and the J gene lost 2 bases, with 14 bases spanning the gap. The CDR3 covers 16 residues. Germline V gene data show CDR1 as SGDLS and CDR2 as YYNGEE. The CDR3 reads CASSARLGPNTGELFF. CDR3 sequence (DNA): TGTGCCAGCAGCGCAAGGTTGGGGCCTAACACCGGGGAGCTGTTTTTT. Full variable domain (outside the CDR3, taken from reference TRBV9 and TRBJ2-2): DSGVTQTPKHLITATGQRVTLRCSPRSGDLSVYWYQQSLDQGLQFLIQYYNGEERAKGNILERFSAQQFPDLHSELNLSSLELGDSALYFCASSARLGPNTGELFFGEGSRLTVL.

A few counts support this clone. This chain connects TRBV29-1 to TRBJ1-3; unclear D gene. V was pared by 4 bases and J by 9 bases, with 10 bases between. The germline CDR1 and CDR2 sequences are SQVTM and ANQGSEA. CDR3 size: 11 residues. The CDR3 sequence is CSVVKGGTIYF. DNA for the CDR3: TGCAGCGTTGTAAAGGGTGGCACCATATATTTT.